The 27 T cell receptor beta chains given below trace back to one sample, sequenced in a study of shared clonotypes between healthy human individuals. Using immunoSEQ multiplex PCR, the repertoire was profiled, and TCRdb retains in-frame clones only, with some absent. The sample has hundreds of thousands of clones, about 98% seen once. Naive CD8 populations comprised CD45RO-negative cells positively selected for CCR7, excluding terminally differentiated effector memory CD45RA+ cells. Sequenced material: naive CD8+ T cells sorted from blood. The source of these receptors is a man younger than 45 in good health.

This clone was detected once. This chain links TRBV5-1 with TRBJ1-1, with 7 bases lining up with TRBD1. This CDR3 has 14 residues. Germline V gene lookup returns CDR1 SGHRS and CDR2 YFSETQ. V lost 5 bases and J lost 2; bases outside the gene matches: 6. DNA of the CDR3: TGCGCCAGCAGTCGGGACAGAGGAAACACTGAAGCTTTCTTT. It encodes CASSRDRGNTEAFF.

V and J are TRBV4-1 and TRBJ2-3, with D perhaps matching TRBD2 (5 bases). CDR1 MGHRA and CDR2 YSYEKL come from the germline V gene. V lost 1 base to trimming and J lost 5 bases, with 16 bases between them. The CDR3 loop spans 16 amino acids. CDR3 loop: CASSQVREVYGDTQYF. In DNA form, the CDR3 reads TGCGCCAGCAGCCAAGTCCGGGAAGTCTATGGAGATACGCAGTATTTT.

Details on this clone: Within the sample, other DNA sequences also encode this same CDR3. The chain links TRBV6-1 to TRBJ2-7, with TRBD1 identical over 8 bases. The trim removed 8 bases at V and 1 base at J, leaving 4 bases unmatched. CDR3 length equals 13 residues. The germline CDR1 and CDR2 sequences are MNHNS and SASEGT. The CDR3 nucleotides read TGTGCCAGCCGGGGGACAGGTTCCTACGAGCAGTACTTC. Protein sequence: CASRGTGSYEQYF.

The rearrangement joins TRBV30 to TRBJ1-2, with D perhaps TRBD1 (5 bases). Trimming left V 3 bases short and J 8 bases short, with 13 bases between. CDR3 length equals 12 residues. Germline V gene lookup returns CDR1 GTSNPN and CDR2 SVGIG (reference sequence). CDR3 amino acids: CAWSPGSEGYTF. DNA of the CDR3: TGTGCCTGGAGCCCAGGGAGCGAGGGCTACACCTTC.

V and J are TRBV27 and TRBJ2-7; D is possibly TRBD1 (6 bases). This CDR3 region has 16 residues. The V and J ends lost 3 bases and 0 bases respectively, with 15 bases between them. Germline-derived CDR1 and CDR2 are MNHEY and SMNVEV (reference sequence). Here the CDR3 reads CASSLWGPQISYEQYF. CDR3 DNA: TGTGCCAGCAGTTTGTGGGGGCCGCAAATCTCCTACGAGCAGTACTTC.

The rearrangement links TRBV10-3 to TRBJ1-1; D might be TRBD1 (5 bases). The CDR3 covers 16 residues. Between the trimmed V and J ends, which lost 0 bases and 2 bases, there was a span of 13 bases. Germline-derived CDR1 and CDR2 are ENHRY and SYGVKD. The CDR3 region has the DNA TGTGCCATCAGTGAGTCGGCTGACAGAACTAACACTGAAGCTTTCTTT. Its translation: CAISESADRTNTEAFF.

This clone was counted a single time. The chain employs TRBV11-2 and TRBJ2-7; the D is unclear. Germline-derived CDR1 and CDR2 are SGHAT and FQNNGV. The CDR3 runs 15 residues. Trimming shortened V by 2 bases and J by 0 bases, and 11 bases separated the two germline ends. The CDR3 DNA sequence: TGTGCCAGCAGCTTATTAAGCAGGAGCTCCTACGAGCAGTACTTC. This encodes CASSLLSRSSYEQYF.

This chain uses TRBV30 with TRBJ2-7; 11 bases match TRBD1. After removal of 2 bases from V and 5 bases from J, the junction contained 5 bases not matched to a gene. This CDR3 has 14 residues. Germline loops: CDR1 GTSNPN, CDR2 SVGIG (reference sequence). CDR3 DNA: TGTGCCTGGAGTCCGGGACAGGGGGTCGACGAGCAGTACTTC. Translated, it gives CAWSPGQGVDEQYF.

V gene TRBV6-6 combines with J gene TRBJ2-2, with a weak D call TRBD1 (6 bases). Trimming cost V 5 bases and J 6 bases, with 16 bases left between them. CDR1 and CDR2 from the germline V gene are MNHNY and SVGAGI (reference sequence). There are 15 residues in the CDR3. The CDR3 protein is CASSGDRQAAGELFF. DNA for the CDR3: TGTGCCAGCAGTGGTGACCGACAGGCGGCCGGGGAGCTGTTTTTT.

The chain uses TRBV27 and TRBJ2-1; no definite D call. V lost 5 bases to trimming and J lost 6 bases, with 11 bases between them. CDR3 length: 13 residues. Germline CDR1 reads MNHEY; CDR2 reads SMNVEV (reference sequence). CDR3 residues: CASSTGPSNEQFF. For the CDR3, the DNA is TGTGCCAGCAGTACCGGACCTTCCAATGAGCAGTTCTTC.

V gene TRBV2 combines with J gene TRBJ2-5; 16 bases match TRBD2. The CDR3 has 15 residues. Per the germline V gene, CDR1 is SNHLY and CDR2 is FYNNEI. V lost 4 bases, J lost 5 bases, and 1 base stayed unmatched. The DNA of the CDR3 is TGTGCCAGCAGTGGGGGACTAGCGGGAGGGGAGACCCAGTACTTC. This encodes CASSGGLAGGETQYF.

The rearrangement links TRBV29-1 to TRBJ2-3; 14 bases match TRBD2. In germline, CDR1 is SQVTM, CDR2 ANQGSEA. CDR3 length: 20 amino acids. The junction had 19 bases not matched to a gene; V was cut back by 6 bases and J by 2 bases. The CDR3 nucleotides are TGCAGCGTGTGGGGGACAGCCGGGACTAGCGGGAGAGCGTCCACAGATACGCAGTATTTT. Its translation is CSVWGTAGTSGRASTDTQYF.

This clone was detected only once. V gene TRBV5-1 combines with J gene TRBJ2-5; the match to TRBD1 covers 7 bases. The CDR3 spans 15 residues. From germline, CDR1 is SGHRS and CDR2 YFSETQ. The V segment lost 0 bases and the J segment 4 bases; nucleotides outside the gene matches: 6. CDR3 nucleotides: TGCGCCAGCAGCTTGGAAGGGGGCATATTAGAGACCCAGTACTTC. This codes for CASSLEGGILETQYF.

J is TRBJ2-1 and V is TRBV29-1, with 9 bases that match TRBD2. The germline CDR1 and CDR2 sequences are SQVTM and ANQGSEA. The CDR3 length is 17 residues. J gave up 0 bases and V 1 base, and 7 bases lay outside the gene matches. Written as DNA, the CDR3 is TGCAGCGTTGAAGGCACCGCGGGGGGGAGCTCCTACAATGAGCAGTTCTTC. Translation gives CSVEGTAGGSSYNEQFF.

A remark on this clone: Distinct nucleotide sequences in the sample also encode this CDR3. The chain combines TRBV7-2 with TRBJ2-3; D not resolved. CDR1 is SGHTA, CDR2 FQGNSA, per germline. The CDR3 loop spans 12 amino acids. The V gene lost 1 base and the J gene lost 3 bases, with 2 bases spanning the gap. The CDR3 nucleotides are TGTGCCAGCAGCTTAGATACAGATACGCAGTATTTT. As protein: CASSLDTDTQYF.

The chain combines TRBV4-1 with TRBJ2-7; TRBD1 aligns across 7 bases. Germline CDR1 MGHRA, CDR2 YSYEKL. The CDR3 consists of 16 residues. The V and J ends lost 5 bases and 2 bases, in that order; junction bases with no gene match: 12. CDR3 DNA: TGCGCCAGCAGCAAAGCGGCGACAGGGACCCCCTACGAGCAGTACTTC. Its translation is CASSKAATGTPYEQYF.

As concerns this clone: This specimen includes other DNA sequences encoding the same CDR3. The CDR3 reads CASAGNTIYF. The CDR3 nucleotides read TGTGCCAGCGCTGGAAACACCATATATTTT. The gene calls are TRBV9 and TRBJ1-3; D is unclear. Trimming shortened V by 7 bases and J by 2 bases, and 1 base separated the two germline ends. Germline V gives CDR1 SGDLS, CDR2 YYNGEE. The CDR3 sequence is 10 residues long. Full variable domain (missing parts from reference TRBV9 and TRBJ1-3): DSGVTQTPKHLITATGQRVTLRCSPRSGDLSVYWYQQSLDQGLQFLIQYYNGEERAKGNILERFSAQQFPDLHSELNLSSLELGDSALYFCASAGNTIYFGEGSWLTVV.

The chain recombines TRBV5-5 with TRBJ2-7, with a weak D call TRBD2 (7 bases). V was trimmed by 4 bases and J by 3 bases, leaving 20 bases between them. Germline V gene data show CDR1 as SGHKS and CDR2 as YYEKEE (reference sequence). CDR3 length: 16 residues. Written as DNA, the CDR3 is TGTGCCAGCAGCCCCTCGGGGGGCGCTCCTGTCTACGAGCAGTACTTC. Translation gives CASSPSGGAPVYEQYF.

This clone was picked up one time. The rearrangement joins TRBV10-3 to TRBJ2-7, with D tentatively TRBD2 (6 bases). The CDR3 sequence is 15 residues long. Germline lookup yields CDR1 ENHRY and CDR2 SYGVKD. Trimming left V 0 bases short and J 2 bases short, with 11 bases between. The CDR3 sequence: CAISESLSGAYEQYF. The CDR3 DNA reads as TGTGCCATCAGTGAGTCGCTTAGCGGAGCCTACGAGCAGTACTTC.

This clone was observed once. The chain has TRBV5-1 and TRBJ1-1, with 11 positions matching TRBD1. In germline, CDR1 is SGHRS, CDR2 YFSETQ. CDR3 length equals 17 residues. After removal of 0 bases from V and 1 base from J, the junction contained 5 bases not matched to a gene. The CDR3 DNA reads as TGCGCCAGCAGCTTGGAAGGACAGGGGGCCGGGAACACTGAAGCTTTCTTT. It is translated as CASSLEGQGAGNTEAFF.

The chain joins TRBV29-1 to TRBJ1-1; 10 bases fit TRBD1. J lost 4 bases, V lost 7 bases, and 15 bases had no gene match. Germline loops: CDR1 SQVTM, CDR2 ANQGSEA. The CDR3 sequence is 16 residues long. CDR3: CSAYDRGRRGGTEAFF. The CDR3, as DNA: TGCAGCGCTTACGACAGGGGGCGCCGGGGCGGCACTGAAGCTTTCTTT.

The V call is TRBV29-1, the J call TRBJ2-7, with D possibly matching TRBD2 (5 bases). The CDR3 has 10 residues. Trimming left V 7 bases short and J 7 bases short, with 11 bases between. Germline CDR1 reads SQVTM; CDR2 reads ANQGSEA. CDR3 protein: CSAEGEEQYF. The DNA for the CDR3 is TGCAGCGCAGAGGGAGAGGAGCAGTACTTC.

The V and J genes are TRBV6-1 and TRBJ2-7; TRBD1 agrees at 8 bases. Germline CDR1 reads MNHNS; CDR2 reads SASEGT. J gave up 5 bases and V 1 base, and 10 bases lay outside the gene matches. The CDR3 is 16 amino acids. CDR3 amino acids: CASSEVVGQGLNEQYF. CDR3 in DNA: TGTGCCAGCAGTGAAGTTGTCGGACAGGGTCTCAACGAGCAGTACTTC.

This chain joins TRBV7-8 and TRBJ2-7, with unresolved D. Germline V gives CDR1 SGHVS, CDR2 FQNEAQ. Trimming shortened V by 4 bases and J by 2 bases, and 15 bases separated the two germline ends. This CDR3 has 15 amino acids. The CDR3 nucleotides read TGTGCCAGCAGCTCCCCTCTCGGCCAAGCCTACGAGCAGTACTTC. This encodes CASSSPLGQAYEQYF.

CDR3 amino acids: CASRPSGSYEQYF. CDR3 coding DNA: TGCGCCAGCAGGCCTAGCGGGAGCTACGAGCAGTACTTC. The chain couples TRBV5-1 to TRBJ2-7, with 10 bases lining up with TRBD2. Germline CDR1 and CDR2: SGHRS and YFSETQ. This CDR3 has 13 residues. The trim removed 5 bases at V and 3 bases at J, leaving 2 bases unmatched.

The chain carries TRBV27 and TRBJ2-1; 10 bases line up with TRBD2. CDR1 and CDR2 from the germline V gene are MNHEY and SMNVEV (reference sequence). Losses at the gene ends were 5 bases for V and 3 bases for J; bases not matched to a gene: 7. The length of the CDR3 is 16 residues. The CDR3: CASSPVGLANYNEQFF. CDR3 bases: TGTGCCAGCAGTCCCGTGGGACTAGCGAACTACAATGAGCAGTTCTTC.

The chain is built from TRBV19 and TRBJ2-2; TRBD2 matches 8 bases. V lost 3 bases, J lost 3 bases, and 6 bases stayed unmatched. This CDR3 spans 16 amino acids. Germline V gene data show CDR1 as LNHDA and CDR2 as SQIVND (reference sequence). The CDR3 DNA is TGTGCCAGTAGTATCCCCAGCGGGAGTTACACCGGGGAGCTGTTTTTT. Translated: CASSIPSGSYTGELFF.